Below, 11 T cell receptor beta chains from the same sample are listed, as sequenced in a study of identical twins. Each CDR3 protein gets one entry after TCRdb re-called the 5' RACE reads with MiXCR. The sample records 250,000 or so distinct CDR3 sequences, over 9.5% being singletons. Another study also made use of these data, one on yellow fever vaccine responses in identical twins.

Material: memory (CD45RO+) T cells sorted from blood. Receptors were obtained from a woman between 18 and 30 years old in good health.

V is TRBV11-2 and J is TRBJ2-5, with D hard to call. From germline, CDR1 is SGHAT and CDR2 FQNNGV. This CDR3 has 17 residues. The V gene lost 2 bases and the J gene lost 2 bases, with 18 bases spanning the gap. The CDR3 protein is CASSLSLPGSSQETQYF. In nucleotides, the CDR3 is TGTGCCAGCAGCTTATCCCTTCCCGGGTCTTCACAAGAGACCCAGTACTTC.

This clonotype was observed a few times. The rearrangement links TRBV6-1 to TRBJ1-2; tentative D call: TRBD1 (5 bases). V lost 3 bases and J 4 bases, leaving 18 bases between the germline ends. Germline-derived CDR1 and CDR2 are MNHNS and SASEGT. This CDR3 spans 16 amino acids. CDR3 bases: TGTGCCAGCAGTGACCGAAGCCCCAGGGAGGGCTATGGCTACACCTTC. Translation: CASSDRSPREGYGYTF.

This clonotype was detected many times. The chain combines TRBV5-1 with TRBJ1-4; tentative D call: TRBD1 (5 bases). Germline CDR1 reads SGHRS; CDR2 reads YFSETQ. This CDR3 is built from 15 residues. Trimming cost V 4 bases and J 7 bases, with 17 bases left between them. The CDR3, as DNA: TGCGCCAGCAGCACCCCGGGACCGCAGGGTGAAAAACTGTTTTTT. It yields the protein CASSTPGPQGEKLFF.

Ten or more counts support this clonotype. The gene calls are TRBV10-3 and TRBJ1-1, with a weak D call TRBD1 (5 bases). Trimming removed 6 bases from V and 1 base from J, with 18 bases in between. Germline CDR1 is ENHRY and CDR2 is SYGVKD. This CDR3 region has 16 residues. The CDR3, as DNA: TGTGCCATCAGCCCCGTAAAGGGGTCCTCGAACACTGAAGCTTTCTTT. This sequence encodes CAISPVKGSSNTEAFF.

This clonotype turned up a few times. V gene TRBV14 combines with J gene TRBJ2-7, with D possibly being TRBD1 or TRBD2 (5 bases each). The CDR3 has 13 residues. Germline V gene data show CDR1 as SGHDN and CDR2 as FVKESK. V lost 1 base, J lost 4 bases, and 8 bases lay in between. Written as DNA, the CDR3 is TGTGCCAGCAGCCAAGCGGGGCGTTACGAGCAGTACTTC. It specifies CASSQAGRYEQYF.

This clonotype was detected only a few times. The chain carries TRBV3-1 and TRBJ2-3, with D possibly TRBD2 on 5 matching bases. Trimming took 2 bases from V and 0 from J, leaving 15 bases between them. The CDR3 loop spans 17 amino acids. CDR1 is LGHDT, CDR2 YNNKEL, per germline (reference sequence). This chain's CDR3 is CASSQYTRSPSTDTQYF. CDR3 DNA sequence: TGTGCCAGCAGCCAATATACTAGGTCCCCTAGCACAGATACGCAGTATTTT.

V usage is TRBV12-3 or TRBV12-4 and J usage is TRBJ2-7; D unresolved. V was shortened by 5 bases and J by 2 bases, with 13 bases between the two germline ends. The CDR3 is 14 amino acids. The CDR3 protein is CASSPLGVTYEQYF. The CDR3 DNA is TGTGCCAGCAGTCCGCTTGGGGTTACCTACGAGCAGTACTTC.

This clonotype appeared a few times. The chain's CDR3 is CASSSIRTADSYEQYF. The DNA for the CDR3 is TGTGCCAGCAGTTCAATCCGGACGGCTGACTCCTACGAGCAGTACTTC. The chain employs TRBV27 and TRBJ2-7; no reliable D call. Germline CDR1 MNHEY, CDR2 SMNVEV (reference sequence). Trimming removed 4 bases at V and 0 bases at J, with 16 bases between. CDR3 length: 16 amino acids.

The chain recombines TRBV29-1 with TRBJ2-7; TRBD1 or TRBD2 may be the D gene (5 bases each). The CDR3 spans 12 residues. Germline V gene sequence: CDR1 SQVTM, CDR2 ANQGSEA. Trimming stripped 8 bases from V and 0 bases from J, with 11 bases between. CDR3 sequence reads: CSFSGTSYEQYF. Written as DNA, the CDR3 is TGCAGCTTTTCAGGGACCTCCTACGAGCAGTACTTC.

The chain combines TRBV28 with TRBJ2-1; D might be TRBD1 (5 bases). This CDR3 is built from 15 residues. The germline gives CDR1 MDHEN, CDR2 SYDVKM. Here the CDR3 DNA reads TGTGCGAGCTCCTCAAGGGGTTCAAAAAACAATGAGCAGTTCTTC. As protein: CASSSRGSKNNEQFF.

As concerns this clonotype: Being one base from a much bigger clone, this may be a read error. The V gene is TRBV5-1, the J gene TRBJ2-1, with a possible D match to TRBD2 (5 bases). The CDR3 loop spans 13 amino acids. Looked up from germline, CDR1 is SGHRS and CDR2 is YFSETQ. The DNA of the CDR3 is TGCTCCAGCAGCCCCGACGGGGTCAATGAGCAGTTCTTC. Residues: CSSSPDGVNEQFF.